One sample yielded the 15 T cell receptor beta chains listed below, sequenced in a study of CD8 T cells in Susac syndrome. It was with random hexamers that about 0.45 to 1 ug RNA was reverse transcribed. TCRdb reanalysed the immunoSEQ multiplex PCR reads using MiXCR and keeps one entry per CDR3 protein. The sample shows roughly 120,000 distinct CDR3 sequences, about 95% of them seen only once. The sequencing sample was made of CD4+ T cells from PBMCs. The receptors come from a human donor in good health.

The chain couples TRBV20-1 to TRBJ2-2, with TRBD2 matching over 11 bases. CDR1 and CDR2 from the germline V gene are DFQATT and SNEGSKA (reference sequence). The CDR3 has 14 amino acids. The ends lost 6 bases at V and 3 bases at J; junction bases unmatched: 3. CDR3 protein: CSALAGGYTGELFF. The CDR3 DNA reads as TGCAGTGCGTTAGCGGGAGGGTACACCGGGGAGCTGTTTTTT.

With respect to this clonotype: One end of the junction varies from germline; a read error may be responsible. The chain links TRBV7-8 to TRBJ2-1; either TRBD1 or TRBD2 may supply D (6 bases each). CDR1 and CDR2 (germline): SGHVS, FQNEAQ. The CDR3 has 10 amino acids. CDR3 amino acids: CASSPGRGGF. The CDR3 nucleotides are TGTGCCAGCAGCCCCGGGAGAGGGGGCTTC.

The CDR3 nucleotides are TGTGCCACCAGTGATTGGGCCTCCTATGGCTACACCTTC. This sequence encodes CATSDWASYGYTF. The chain combines TRBV24-1 with TRBJ1-2; no clear D gene. Trimming left V 2 bases short and J 4 bases short, with 7 bases between. Per the germline V gene, CDR1 is KGHDR and CDR2 is SFDVKD. This CDR3 spans 13 amino acids.

This clonotype appeared once. The chain combines TRBV6-5 with TRBJ2-7, with 9 bases identical to TRBD2. CDR1 is MNHEY, CDR2 SVGAGI, per germline. Trimming cost V 0 bases and J 0 bases; bases outside gene matches: 6. This CDR3 has 17 amino acids. The CDR3 here is CASSYSGTSSSSYEQYF. The CDR3 region has the DNA TGTGCCAGCAGTTACTCCGGGACTAGCTCGAGCTCCTACGAGCAGTACTTC.

This clonotype was seen once. The V call is TRBV5-1, the J call TRBJ2-5, with TRBD2 matching 10 bases. V was pared by 4 bases and J by 5 bases, with 11 bases of the junction left unmatched. The CDR3 runs 16 residues. Germline CDR1 and CDR2: SGHRS and YFSETQ. The CDR3 nucleotides are TGCGCCAGCAGCCCAGGACCCACTAGCGGGACTGAGACCCAGTACTTC. It is translated as CASSPGPTSGTETQYF.

This clonotype was recorded a few times. The genes are TRBV7-2 and TRBJ2-5; D remains unclear. V was shortened by 6 bases and J by 1 base, with 9 bases between the two germline ends. CDR3 length: 13 residues. Germline values: CDR1 SGHTA, CDR2 FQGNSA. In DNA, the CDR3 is TGTGCCAGCAGTTTTAGCCGCCAAGAGACCCAGTACTTC. The encoded protein is CASSFSRQETQYF.

This clonotype is a singleton in its sample. The V gene is TRBV4-1, the J gene TRBJ2-5; D may be TRBD1 (5 bases). Germline-derived CDR1 and CDR2 are MGHRA and YSYEKL. The CDR3 contains 17 residues. V lost 1 base to trimming and J lost 4 bases, with 19 bases between them. CDR3 sequence reads: CASSQGPGQGHGETQYF. CDR3 sequence (DNA): TGCGCCAGCAGCCAAGGACCCGGGCAGGGCCATGGAGAGACCCAGTACTTC.

V and J are TRBV6-5 and TRBJ2-7, with TRBD2 matching over 13 bases. Germline CDR1 reads MNHEY; CDR2 reads SVGAGI. Trimming took 4 bases from V and 2 from J; bases not matched to a gene: 5. The CDR3 spans 16 residues. DNA of the CDR3: TGTGCCAGCAGTTCCTTCGGGACTAGCGGGGCCTACGAGCAGTACTTC. This translates into CASSSFGTSGAYEQYF.

The chain employs TRBV12-5 and TRBJ2-7; the D call may be TRBD1 or TRBD2 (5 bases each). The CDR3 contains 14 residues. V lost 4 bases and J 4 bases, leaving 14 bases between the germline ends. From germline, CDR1 is LGHNT and CDR2 FRNRAP. The CDR3 nucleotides are TGTGCTAGTGGTTCTGGACTCAGGGAGTACGAGCAGTACTTC. Amino acids: CASGSGLREYEQYF.

The gene calls are TRBV7-9 and TRBJ1-1, with D tentatively TRBD1 (6 bases). The CDR3 covers 14 residues. The V gene's germline CDR1 is SEHNR and CDR2 FQNEAQ (reference sequence). V was clipped by 5 bases and J by 2 bases, with 12 bases between them. CDR3 DNA: TGTGCCAGCAGCCCGGGGGCCGGAAACACTGAAGCTTTCTTT. Translating gives CASSPGAGNTEAFF.

The rearrangement links TRBV28 to TRBJ2-7; D is possibly TRBD1 (5 bases). CDR3 length: 14 amino acids. CDR1 MDHEN and CDR2 SYDVKM come from the germline V gene. V was trimmed by 8 bases and J by 1 base, leaving 15 bases between them. The CDR3 sequence: CASSILGLSYEQYF. The CDR3 DNA sequence: TGTGCCAGCTCTATCCTGGGGCTTTCCTACGAGCAGTACTTC.

The V and J genes are TRBV19 and TRBJ1-2, with D perhaps TRBD1 (6 bases). V gave up 1 base and J gave up 1 base, with 13 bases separating them. From germline, CDR1 is LNHDA and CDR2 SQIVND (reference sequence). This CDR3 comprises 16 residues. The CDR3 nucleotides are TGTGCCAGTAGTATAGGATACGGACAGCTTAACTATGGCTACACCTTC. Its protein is CASSIGYGQLNYGYTF. The full variable domain, in which reference TRBV19 and TRBJ1-2 provide the parts outside the CDR3, is DGGITQSPKYLFRKEGQNVTLSCEQNLNHDAMYWYRQDPGQGLRLIYYSQIVNDFQKGDIAEGYSVSREKKESFPLTVTSAQKNPTAFYLCASSIGYGQLNYGYTFGSGTRLTVV.

The genes are TRBV5-1 and TRBJ2-1; D might be TRBD1 (5 bases). This CDR3 region has 16 residues. Per germline, CDR1 SGHRS and CDR2 YFSETQ. V was clipped by 0 bases and J by 0 bases, with 10 bases between them. Written as DNA, the CDR3 is TGCGCCAGCAGCTTGGTGGGGCCCACCTCCTACAATGAGCAGTTCTTC. Translation: CASSLVGPTSYNEQFF.

This chain's CDR3 is CASNPEAFF. The CDR3 bases are TGTGCCAGCAACCCTGAAGCTTTCTTT. The rearrangement joins TRBV6-6 to TRBJ1-1; no reliable D call. The CDR3 loop spans 9 amino acids. Trimming removed 7 bases from V and 6 bases from J, with 3 bases in between. Germline CDR1 MNHNY, CDR2 SVGAGI (reference sequence).

V and J are TRBV15 and TRBJ2-2; D is possibly TRBD2 (6 bases). V dropped 5 bases and J dropped 8 bases, with 15 bases sitting between them. The CDR3 sequence is 14 residues long. The germline CDR1 and CDR2 sequences are LNHNV and YYDKDF (reference sequence). CDR3 DNA sequence: TGTGCCACCAGCCTCGAAGCCGGGGGAGGGGAGCTGTTTTTT. Translation: CATSLEAGGGELFF.